The present entry profiles one T cell receptor beta chain with its context. Its antigen is not identified. The data were taken from a study of cytomegalovirus exposure and HLA in healthy donors. The PCR employed 60 Vbeta primers together with 13 Jbeta primers. Per the original methods: An analysis performed later counted 74 million or so unique TCR beta chains (around 11 million of them shared). Profiling relied on immunoSEQ multiplex PCR, and the TCRdb table lists in-frame clones only, not all of them. V, J and clone size are taken as reported in that table, and D and trimming were inferred from the DNA itself. This table has about 140,000 clones, over 75% appearing once. Overall study findings and caveats: Relative to equally common others, HLA-associated TCR beta chains showed greater clonal expansion in a later analysis. One cluster of highly shared sequence variants probably arose as a sequencing artifact.

The CDR3 length is 13 residues. The germline gives CDR1 MNHEY, CDR2 SVGAGI. The J segment lost 9 bases and the V segment lost 7 bases, leaving 4 bases of the junction unmatched. The chain employs TRBV6-5 and TRBJ2-1; 12 nucleotides line up with TRBD2. Source material: PBMCs. The receptor comes from a female donor in good health and CMV-seronegative. Here the CDR3 reads CASKGLAGFEQFF. The CDR3 nucleotides are TGTGCCAGCAAGGGACTAGCGGGTTTTGAGCAGTTCTTC.